Listed below are T cell receptor beta chains from one sample, sequenced in a study of OX40 agonist ivuxolimab in advanced cancers. TCRdb keeps only in-frame clones here, not all; method: immunoSEQ multiplex PCR. Of 80,000 or so clones listed, about nine tenths are singletons. Sequenced here: CD4+ or CD8+ T cells sorted from blood, sampled in a trial of the OX40 agonist ivuxolimab. The receptors here all came from an adult with an advanced solid tumor such as melanoma, head and neck, liver or kidney cancer. Each CDR3 is given with its conserved first and last residue. Each record gives: J gene, D gene, V gene, clone size, CDR3 DNA, CDR3 protein. A D gene is named only where the DNA matches it firmly. Expanded clones get a size class; other rows say once, few or many, or leave the size out.

>TRBJ1-1|TRBD1|TRBV7-2|.
TGTGCCAGCAGCACTGGACAGGGTTTAACTGAAGCTTTCTTT
CASSTGQGLTEAFF
>TRBJ2-3|TRBD2|TRBV4-2|.
TGTGCCAGCAGCCAAGAACGGCGGGGGGGCGGCGATACGCAGTATTTT
CASSQERRGGGDTQYF
>TRBJ1-2|.|TRBV11-3|.
TGTGCCAGCAGCTTAAGGGGCAACGACTACACCTTC
CASSLRGNDYTF
>TRBJ2-3|TRBD1|TRBV28|.
TGTGCCAGCAGCGAAACGACAGGGGGCAATGCAGATACGCAGTATTTT
CASSETTGGNADTQYF
>TRBJ1-2|.|TRBV5-8|.
TGTGCCAGCAGCTTGCGAGGATCCAGCTATCTCTATGGCTACACCTTC
CASSLRGSSYLYGYTF
>TRBJ2-4|.|TRBV6-5|.
TGTGCCAGCAGTTCCGGAGGGGGAAACATTCAGTACTTC
CASSSGGGNIQYF
>TRBJ2-7|.|TRBV5-1|.
TGCGCCAGCAGCCTGGGGGGCGAGCAGTACTTC
CASSLGGEQYF
>TRBJ1-2|.|TRBV27|.
TGTGCCAGCAGTCCACGCCAGACTAACTATGGCTACACCTTC
CASSPRQTNYGYTF
>TRBJ2-1|.|TRBV11-3|.
TGTGCCAGCAGCTTATTTGCAGGACGGAGCTCCTACAATGAGCAGTTCTTC
CASSLFAGRSSYNEQFF
>TRBJ2-7|TRBD1|TRBV19|.
TGTGCCAGTAGTACCCCCGGGACAGGGAAACCCCACGAGCAGTACTTC
CASSTPGTGKPHEQYF
>TRBJ2-7|.|TRBV11-1|.
TGTGCCAGCAGCTCCCCGAGAGGAAAGAGAGAGCAGTACTTC
CASSSPRGKREQYF
>TRBJ1-5|.|TRBV4-1|.
TGCGCCAGCAGCCAAGCGGGGGCGAATTTTCAGCCCCAGCATTTT
CASSQAGANFQPQHF
>TRBJ2-1|TRBD2|TRBV2|.
TGTGCCAGCAGCTCCGGTGGCTCTCTAGCGGGAGCATTCAATGAGCAGTTCTTC
CASSSGGSLAGAFNEQFF
>TRBJ1-1|TRBD1|TRBV4-1|.
TGCGCCAGCAGCCAAGATTTTTCAGGGGGAACCATCAAAACTGAAGCTTTCTTT
CASSQDFSGGTIKTEAFF
>TRBJ2-3|.|TRBV11-3|.
TGTGCCAGCAGCCCGGGGGGCCGGAGGGGGAACAGAGATACGCAGTATTTT
CASSPGGRRGNRDTQYF
>TRBJ2-7|.|TRBV9|.
TGTGCCAGCACTCCTCTAGCTGAGGTACTTTACTTC
CASTPLAEVLYF
>TRBJ2-5|.|TRBV5-4|.
TGTGCCAGCAGCTTGGACGAGGCGACCCAGTACTTC
CASSLDEATQYF
>TRBJ2-7|.|TRBV28|.
TGTGCCAGCAGTTCCGAGAGCAGGGGCGGCCACGAGCAGTACTTC
CASSSESRGGHEQYF
>TRBJ2-5|TRBD2|TRBV4-1|.
TGCGCCAGCAGCCAAGAAGGGGCGGGAGGGGGCATGGGAGAGACCCAGTACTTC
CASSQEGAGGGMGETQYF
>TRBJ1-1|TRBD1|TRBV6-6|once
TGTGCCAGCAGTACGACAGGGGGGGACACTGAAGCTTTCTTT
CASSTTGGDTEAFF
>TRBJ2-7|.|TRBV5-1|.
TGCGCCAGCAGCTCCGAGACAGGTCTCCCGAGAGAGCAGTACTTC
CASSSETGLPREQYF
>TRBJ1-5|.|TRBV5-8|.
TGTGCCAGCAGCTTCGGGGGAGAACCCAATCAGCCCCAGCATTTT
CASSFGGEPNQPQHF
>TRBJ2-5|.|TRBV21-1|.
TGTGGCAGCCCAAAAAAAACAGGTTCCCAAGAGACCCAGTACTTC
CGSPKKTGSQETQYF
>TRBJ1-3|.|TRBV19|.
TGTGCCAGTCGGCAGACGGAGGATAGAAACACCATATATTTT
CASRQTEDRNTIYF
>TRBJ2-3|.|TRBV19|.
TGTGCCAGTAGTATAGGTTGGGATACGCAGTATTTT
CASSIGWDTQYF
>TRBJ2-7|TRBD2|TRBV4-1|.
TGCGCCAGCAGCCAAGATCATCCGGGAGGGCCTAGCAAGCAGTACTTC
CASSQDHPGGPSKQYF
>TRBJ2-7|TRBD2|TRBV4-1|.
TGCGCCAGCAGCCAAGTTATCCGTGAGCGGGGCTACTACGAGCAGTACTTC
CASSQVIRERGYYEQYF
>TRBJ2-7|.|TRBV5-6|.
TGTGCCAGCAGCTTTCGGGTATCCGAGCAGTACTTC
CASSFRVSEQYF
>TRBJ1-2|.|TRBV5-1|.
TGCGCCAGCAGCTTGAGCTCCTCTTATGGCTACACCTTC
CASSLSSSYGYTF
>TRBJ1-2|.|TRBV28|.
TGTGCCAGCAAGGGGGGCGTCTGGCCCTATGGCTACACCTTC
CASKGGVWPYGYTF
>TRBJ1-3|.|TRBV2|.
TGTGCCAGCAGTCCTATCCAGGGAAGAAACACCATATATTTT
CASSPIQGRNTIYF
>TRBJ2-7|.|TRBV4-2|.
TGTGCCAGCAGCCGTGAGACATCCTACGAGCAGTACTTC
CASSRETSYEQYF
>TRBJ1-4|TRBD1|TRBV28|.
TGTGCCATCGGGACAGGGCGCGCTAATGAAAAACTGTTTTTT
CAIGTGRANEKLFF
>TRBJ2-2|TRBD2|TRBV9|.
TGTGCCAGCAGCGTAGTCGGGGGGGCCACCGGGGAGCTGTTTTTT
CASSVVGGATGELFF
>TRBJ2-3|TRBD2|TRBV30|.
TGTGCCTGGGGGACTAGCGGCACAGATACGCAGTATTTT
CAWGTSGTDTQYF
>TRBJ2-3|.|TRBV5-1|.
TGCGCCAGCAGCTTGGGACTCGCCACAGATACGCAGTATTTT
CASSLGLATDTQYF
>TRBJ2-1|.|TRBV25-1|.
TGTGCCAGCAGTGAATATCAGCAGGGGGGTTACAATGAGCAGTTCTTC
CASSEYQQGGYNEQFF
>TRBJ1-6|.|TRBV7-2|.
TGTGCCAGCAGCTTAACAGGATTGAGGAATTCACCCCTCCACTTT
CASSLTGLRNSPLHF
>TRBJ1-1|.|TRBV6-1|.
TGTGCCAGCAGTAGGCCGCCTACAGCCAACACTGAAGCTTTCTTT
CASSRPPTANTEAFF
>TRBJ2-5|TRBD1|TRBV7-2|.
TGTGCCAGCAGCTTCCAGGGGGCAGGAGAGACCCAGTACTTC
CASSFQGAGETQYF